This TCR beta chain was sequenced during a study of neurological immune-mediated disorders. V was clipped by 2 bases and J by 9 bases, with 14 bases between them. The germline gives CDR1 MGHDK, CDR2 SYGVNS. CDR3 length equals 14 residues. Synthesis of cDNA was accomplished via 5'RACE employing 10-nucleotide random UMIs. TCRdb used MiXCR to reprocess the 5' RACE reads, holding one entry per CDR3 protein. The sample includes fewer than 25,000 distinct CDR3 sequences, roughly 13% of them seen just once. This clonotype has a count of ten or more. A total of 2 million PBMCs stored at -80 degrees C provided the unsorted libraries.

V and J are TRBV25-1 and TRBJ1-5; TRBD1 might be the D (5 bases). This TCR was sampled from a woman between 40 and 55 years old with HTLV-1-associated myelopathy (HAM/TSP). The sequenced material came from PBMCs. The CDR3 reads CASSERGKGSPQHF. The CDR3, as DNA: TGTGCCAGCAGTGAAAGGGGAAAAGGATCGCCCCAGCATTTT.